Following are 21 T cell receptor beta chains from one sample sequenced in a study of blood T cell repertoires in COVID-19. The method was immunoSEQ multiplex PCR; TCRdb's version includes in-frame clones alone and lacks a portion of them. This table holds roughly 190,000 clones, approximately 87% found once. Sample: peripheral blood. These receptors were taken from a woman aged 55-75 years with COVID-19, enrolled during active disease.

This clone came up once. The chain recombines TRBV5-1 with TRBJ2-7, with D possibly TRBD2 on 6 matching bases. Trimming shortened V by 1 base and J by 3 bases, and 14 bases separated the two germline ends. This CDR3 is 15 amino acids long. CDR1 is SGHRS, CDR2 YFSETQ, per germline. The CDR3 nucleotides read TGCGCCAGCAGCTTGACGGGAGAGCGTTACTACGAGCAGTACTTC. Protein sequence: CASSLTGERYYEQYF. Using reference TRBV5-1 and TRBJ2-7 for the parts outside the CDR3, the full variable domain is KAGVTQTPRYLIKTRGQQVTLSCSPISGHRSVSWYQQTPGQGLQFLFEYFSETQRNKGNFPGRFSGRQFSNSRSEMNVSTLELGDSALYLCASSLTGERYYEQYFGPGTRLTVT.

The chain uses TRBV6-5 and TRBJ1-2, with D uncertain. CDR3 length: 12 residues. V dropped 7 bases and J dropped 6 bases, with 12 bases sitting between them. In germline, CDR1 is MNHEY, CDR2 SVGAGI. The CDR3 region has the DNA TGTGCCAGCATGATGGTGGGCCATGGCTACACCTTC. This translates into CASMMVGHGYTF.

The V call is TRBV21-1, the J call TRBJ1-4; whether TRBD1, the table's D call, matches the DNA was not checked. TRBV21-1 is a pseudogene. The length of the CDR3 is 14 residues. Here the CDR3 reads CASQSRDRGEKLFF. CDR3 nucleotides: TGTGCCAGCCAGTCCCGGGACAGGGGTGAAAAACTGTTTTTT.

In its sample, this clone was seen once. The CDR3 DNA follows: TGTGCCAGCAGCCCTCTCTACCTCTCCTACAATGAGCAGTTCTTC. It yields the protein CASSPLYLSYNEQFF. The chain uses TRBV6-2 or TRBV6-3 and TRBJ2-1; no firm D call. The CDR3 consists of 15 residues. Germline-derived CDR1 and CDR2 are MNHEY and SVGEGT. V was clipped by 6 bases and J by 0 bases, with 12 bases between them.

This clone was observed a handful of times. The genes are TRBV29-1 and TRBJ2-1; D possibly corresponds to TRBD1 (6 bases). Deletions cut 7 bases from V and 5 bases from J, with 15 bases between. The germline V gene has CDR1 SQVTM and CDR2 ANQGSEA. CDR3 size: 13 residues. In DNA, the CDR3 is TGCAGCGCGATCAGGGGAAACCACAATGAGCAGTTCTTC. Its translation: CSAIRGNHNEQFF.

CDR3 coding DNA: TGCGCCAGCAGCCGGGATAGTAAATCCTACGAGCAGTACTTC. Its protein is CASSRDSKSYEQYF. The chain has TRBV5-1 and TRBJ2-7, with D maybe TRBD2 (5 bases). Germline V lookup: CDR1 SGHRS, CDR2 YFSETQ. With 4 bases removed from V and 1 base from J, the gap between germline ends came to 12 bases. CDR3 length equals 14 residues.

The gene calls are TRBV5-1 and TRBJ1-2; perhaps TRBD1 as D (5 bases). The V gene lost 2 bases and the J gene lost 4 bases, with 15 bases spanning the gap. CDR3 length: 15 residues. Germline CDR1 and CDR2: SGHRS and YFSETQ. Written as DNA, the CDR3 is TGCGCCAGCAGCTTCCCGCAGGGATCAGGCTATGGCTACACCTTC. Protein: CASSFPQGSGYGYTF.

This chain joins TRBV5-1 and TRBJ2-7; D may be TRBD1 (6 bases). V lost 3 bases and J 1 base, leaving 8 bases between the germline ends. Germline CDR1 is SGHRS and CDR2 is YFSETQ. This CDR3 has 13 residues. The CDR3 bases are TGCGCCAGCAGCTCTACAGGGTCCTACGAGCAGTACTTC. Its protein is CASSSTGSYEQYF. Drawing the rest from reference TRBV5-1 and TRBJ2-7, the complete variable domain is KAGVTQTPRYLIKTRGQQVTLSCSPISGHRSVSWYQQTPGQGLQFLFEYFSETQRNKGNFPGRFSGRQFSNSRSEMNVSTLELGDSALYLCASSSTGSYEQYFGPGTRLTVT.

The chain combines TRBV27 with TRBJ2-5; D remains unclear. CDR3 length: 13 residues. V lost 2 bases and J lost 0, with 4 bases in between. Germline assignment: CDR1 MNHEY and CDR2 SMNVEV (reference sequence). This CDR3 reads CASSLQDQETQYF. The CDR3 nucleotides read TGTGCCAGCAGTTTACAGGACCAAGAGACCCAGTACTTC.

The chain recombines TRBV6-1 with TRBJ1-1, with 8 bases matching TRBD1. V lost 7 bases and J lost 5; bases outside the gene matches: 6. The CDR3 has 13 residues. Germline CDR1 and CDR2: MNHNS and SASEGT. The CDR3 coding sequence is TGTGCCAGCACCGGACAGGGTAGGACTGAAGCTTTCTTT. Amino acids: CASTGQGRTEAFF.

This chain uses TRBV18 with TRBJ1-1, with 8 bases that match TRBD1. The germline CDR1 and CDR2 sequences are KGHSH and LQKENI. Trimming cost V 8 bases and J 4 bases; bases outside gene matches: 9. The CDR3 extends over 14 amino acids. CDR3 in DNA: TGTGCCAGCACAACAGGGGGTTCGGGCACTGAAGCTTTCTTT. This translates into CASTTGGSGTEAFF. Looking up the rest from reference TRBV18 and TRBJ1-1 gives the full variable domain: NAGVMQNPRHLVRRRGQEARLRCSPMKGHSHVYWYRQLPEEGLKFMVYLQKENIIDESGMPKERFSAEFPKEGPSILRIQQVVRGDSAAYFCASTTGGSGTEAFFGQGTRLTVV.

The chain carries TRBV4-3 and TRBJ1-1, with 8 bases aligning to TRBD1. This CDR3 has 18 amino acids. V trimming: 0 bases; J trimming: 0 bases; junction bases outside the gene matches: 9. Germline CDR1 is LGHNA and CDR2 is YSLEER. In nucleotides, the CDR3 is TGCGCCAGCAGCCAAGAGCCCCACAGGGGGGGAATGAACACTGAAGCTTTCTTT. Its protein product is CASSQEPHRGGMNTEAFF.

The chain joins TRBV24-1 to TRBJ2-3; maybe TRBD1 (5 bases). CDR3 length equals 14 residues. Germline V gene lookup returns CDR1 KGHDR and CDR2 SFDVKD. The V gene lost 3 bases and the J gene lost 4 bases, with 10 bases spanning the gap. CDR3 in DNA: TGTGCCACCAGTGATCCCCAGGGCCCAGATACGCAGTATTTT. This translates into CATSDPQGPDTQYF.

This chain connects TRBV19 to TRBJ2-7, with a tentative D call TRBD2 (5 bases). Trimming pared 6 bases from V and 2 bases from J, leaving 11 bases between. The germline V gene encodes CDR1 LNHDA and CDR2 SQIVND (reference sequence). The CDR3 spans 13 residues. The CDR3 protein is CASSTGITYEQYF. In DNA, the CDR3 is TGTGCCAGTAGCACCGGGATAACCTACGAGCAGTACTTC.

This chain uses TRBV7-9 with TRBJ1-2, with TRBD1 as a possible D gene (6 bases). The CDR3 extends over 13 amino acids. With 5 bases removed from V and 4 bases from J, the gap between germline ends came to 11 bases. CDR1 and CDR2 (germline): SEHNR, FQNEAQ (reference sequence). CDR3 coding DNA: TGTGCCAGCAGCCCACAGGGACGCTATGGCTACACCTTC. Translation gives CASSPQGRYGYTF.

The chain combines TRBV7-2 with TRBJ2-5; 9 bases map to TRBD2. This CDR3 has 14 residues. Germline V CDR1 and CDR2: SGHTA, FQGNSA. Trimming at V came to 4 bases and at J to 9 bases, leaving 9 bases not matched to a gene. The CDR3 coding sequence is TGTGCCAGCAGCTCTACTAGCGGGCCAAGGGCCCAGTACTTC. This gives the protein CASSSTSGPRAQYF. Combining the CDR3 with reference TRBV7-2 and TRBJ2-5 gives the whole variable domain GAGVSQSPSNKVTEKGKDVELRCDPISGHTALYWYRQSLGQGLEFLIYFQGNSAPDKSGLPSDRFSAERTGGSVSTLTIQRTQQEDSAVYLCASSSTSGPRAQYFGPGTRLLVL.

This clone occurred once. This chain links TRBV30 with TRBJ1-1, with no clear D. The V gene's germline CDR1 is GTSNPN and CDR2 SVGIG (reference sequence). The length of the CDR3 is 14 residues. V dropped 4 bases and J dropped 1 base, with 13 bases sitting between them. The CDR3 DNA follows: TGTGCCTGGACCCGGGGTCAGGCGAACACTGAAGCTTTCTTT. As protein: CAWTRGQANTEAFF.

The V call is TRBV18, the J call TRBJ1-1, with 8 bases aligning to TRBD1. After removal of 2 bases from V and 5 bases from J, the junction contained 4 bases not matched to a gene. The V gene's germline CDR1 is KGHSH and CDR2 LQKENI. The CDR3 has 14 residues. This chain's CDR3 is CASSPMTGETEAFF. DNA for the CDR3: TGTGCCAGCTCACCAATGACAGGGGAAACTGAAGCTTTCTTT. Full variable domain (outside the CDR3, taken from reference TRBV18 and TRBJ1-1): NAGVMQNPRHLVRRRGQEARLRCSPMKGHSHVYWYRQLPEEGLKFMVYLQKENIIDESGMPKERFSAEFPKEGPSILRIQQVVRGDSAAYFCASSPMTGETEAFFGQGTRLTVV.

The CDR3 spells CASSAGGHEKLFF. The CDR3 DNA is TGTGCCAGCAGTGCCGGGGGGCATGAAAAACTGTTTTTT. The V call is TRBV28, the J call TRBJ1-4; tentatively, D is TRBD1 (6 bases). Trimming took off 5 bases at V and 6 bases at J, with 10 bases between the two ends. From germline, CDR1 is MDHEN and CDR2 SYDVKM. The CDR3 runs 13 residues.

The gene calls are TRBV19 and TRBJ2-3; weak D call: TRBD2 (7 bases). Germline V lookup: CDR1 LNHDA, CDR2 SQIVND (reference sequence). The CDR3 has 15 amino acids. V was shortened by 8 bases and J by 4 bases, with 19 bases between the two germline ends. The CDR3 region is CASPPRGAGADTQYF. The CDR3, as DNA: TGTGCCAGTCCCCCCAGGGGCGCGGGAGCAGATACGCAGTATTTT.

This clone showed up just a few times. J is TRBJ1-5 and V is TRBV27; TRBD1 is a possible D gene (5 bases). With 6 bases removed from V and 3 bases from J, the gap between germline ends came to 12 bases. The CDR3 has 14 residues. Germline CDR1 is MNHEY and CDR2 is SMNVEV (reference sequence). CDR3 coding DNA: TGTGCCAGCAGCTTCAACAGGTACAATCAGCCCCAGCATTTT. Protein: CASSFNRYNQPQHF.